One and the same sample provided the 26 T cell receptor beta chains below, sequenced in a study of shared clonotypes between healthy human individuals. TCRdb's copy holds only in-frame clones and misses some; the assay was immunoSEQ multiplex PCR. The sample holds hundreds of thousands of clones, more than 70% seen once. Sequences were obtained from memory CD4+ T cells sorted from blood. Documented subset: CD45RA-negative fraction. These receptor sequences come from a woman aged 25 to 39 in good health.

This rearrangement joins TRBV6-1 to TRBJ2-7; no reliable D call. Trimming took 5 bases from V and 3 from J, leaving 5 bases between them. The length of the CDR3 is 11 residues. Germline V gene sequence: CDR1 MNHNS, CDR2 SASEGT. The CDR3 loop reads CASSWGYEQYF. The CDR3 bases are TGTGCCAGCAGTTGGGGCTACGAGCAGTACTTC.

This sequence joins TRBV29-1 and TRBJ2-1; 11 positions agree with TRBD2. The CDR3 runs 14 residues. Trimming took 7 bases from V and 8 from J; bases not matched to a gene: 10. The germline gives CDR1 SQVTM, CDR2 ANQGSEA. CDR3: CSAEIAGGLDEQFF. CDR3 coding DNA: TGCAGCGCCGAAATAGCGGGAGGGCTTGATGAGCAGTTCTTC.

The sample holds a few counts of this clone. This chain joins TRBV5-6 and TRBJ2-5; D unresolved. V was clipped by 2 bases and J by 4 bases, with 21 bases between them. The CDR3 consists of 17 residues. CDR1 and CDR2 (germline): SGHDT, YYEEEE. Here the CDR3 reads CASSFFSSSRLRETQYF. The CDR3 bases are TGTGCCAGCAGCTTTTTCTCTTCCTCGAGACTGAGAGAGACCCAGTACTTC.

J is TRBJ1-3 and V is TRBV7-2; D call uncertain. CDR1 and CDR2 from the germline V gene are SGHTA and FQGNSA. Trimming left V 3 bases short and J 2 bases short, with 8 bases between. The CDR3 consists of 14 residues. The CDR3 loop reads CASSFRTAGNTIYF. The CDR3 nucleotides are TGTGCCAGCAGCTTCCGGACGGCTGGAAACACCATATATTTT.

The chain has TRBV5-6 and TRBJ1-5; D ambiguous. Trimming cost V 1 base and J 7 bases, with 9 bases left between them. Germline V gives CDR1 SGHDT, CDR2 YYEEEE. The CDR3 has 13 residues. DNA for the CDR3: TGTGCCAGCAGCTTGAACGCAGCCCAGCCCCAGCATTTT. Amino acids: CASSLNAAQPQHF.

The V and J genes are TRBV27 and TRBJ2-3, with D perhaps matching TRBD2 (6 bases). Germline loops: CDR1 MNHEY, CDR2 SMNVEV (reference sequence). This CDR3 has 17 amino acids. The ends were cut back, 6 bases at V and 0 bases at J, with 19 bases in the middle. CDR3: CASSPIVLASSTDTQYF. CDR3 in DNA: TGTGCCAGCAGCCCCATTGTACTAGCCTCTAGCACAGATACGCAGTATTTT.

This clone was seen a single time. J is TRBJ2-5 and V is TRBV6-5, with 9 positions matching TRBD1. CDR1 and CDR2 from the germline V gene are MNHEY and SVGAGI. The V segment lost 5 bases and the J segment 4 bases; nucleotides outside the gene matches: 8. This CDR3 has 15 residues. The CDR3 is CASSAGTGRLETQYF. The CDR3 DNA sequence: TGTGCCAGCAGTGCGGGGACAGGGAGGCTAGAGACCCAGTACTTC.

A note on this clone: An end of the junction does not agree with germline; a read error may underlie this. The chain combines TRBV7-2 with TRBJ2-3; D is perhaps TRBD2 (5 bases). The CDR3 is 15 residues long. CDR1 and CDR2 from the germline V gene are SGHTA and FQGNSA. The CDR3 coding sequence is TGTGCCAGCAGCTTATTCGGTGCTAGCAAAGATACGCAGTATTTT. Protein: CASSLFGASKDTQYF.

The rearrangement joins TRBV28 to TRBJ2-3; 15 positions agree with TRBD2. Germline V gene sequence: CDR1 MDHEN, CDR2 SYDVKM. CDR3 size: 20 residues. The ends lost 5 bases at V and 2 bases at J; junction bases unmatched: 14. CDR3 region: CASSELSGLAGGRPTDTQYF. CDR3 DNA sequence: TGTGCCAGCAGTGAACTCTCGGGACTAGCGGGAGGCAGGCCCACAGATACGCAGTATTTT.

The chain employs TRBV6-6 and TRBJ1-1, with D possibly TRBD1 on 5 matching bases. This CDR3 has 13 amino acids. With 6 bases removed from V and 0 bases from J, the gap between germline ends came to 8 bases. Germline CDR1 MNHNY, CDR2 SVGAGI (reference sequence). For the CDR3, the DNA is TGTGCCAGCAGGGGACCCATGAACACTGAAGCTTTCTTT. It codes for CASRGPMNTEAFF.

V gene TRBV7-3 combines with J gene TRBJ2-5; a possible D gene is TRBD2 (5 bases). Looked up from germline, CDR1 is SGHTA and CDR2 is FQGTGA. The V end was cut by 5 bases, the J end by 1 base, with 8 bases between. This CDR3 region has 13 residues. The CDR3 nucleotides are TGTGCCAGCAGCAAGACTATCCAAGAGACCCAGTACTTC. It is translated as CASSKTIQETQYF.

This clone appeared a few times. V is TRBV4-1 and J is TRBJ2-1; possible D gene TRBD1, 6 bases. Looked up from germline, CDR1 is MGHRA and CDR2 is YSYEKL. The CDR3 sequence is 15 residues long. V dropped 5 bases and J dropped 6 bases, with 17 bases sitting between them. The CDR3 sequence: CASSTQGQASNEQFF. In nucleotides, the CDR3 is TGCGCCAGCAGCACGCAGGGGCAGGCGAGCAATGAGCAGTTCTTC.

This chain connects TRBV11-2 to TRBJ2-5, with D hard to call. Germline V gene sequence: CDR1 SGHAT, CDR2 FQNNGV. V shed 3 bases and J shed 1 base, with 6 bases lying between them. The CDR3 contains 13 residues. The CDR3 protein is CASSFAPQETQYF. As DNA, the CDR3 is TGTGCCAGCAGCTTCGCCCCCCAAGAGACCCAGTACTTC.

The V gene is TRBV7-8, the J gene TRBJ1-1; D gene uncertain. Germline V lookup: CDR1 SGHVS, CDR2 FQNEAQ. The length of the CDR3 is 14 residues. Trimming shortened V by 3 bases and J by 0 bases, and 8 bases separated the two germline ends. CDR3 sequence (DNA): TGTGCCAGCAGCTTCCCCCCTATGAACACTGAAGCTTTCTTT. Its protein product is CASSFPPMNTEAFF. Looking up the rest from reference TRBV7-8 and TRBJ1-1 gives the full variable domain: GAGVSQSPRYKVAKRGQDVALRCDPISGHVSLFWYQQALGQGPEFLTYFQNEAQLDKSGLPSDRFFAERPEGSVSTLKIQRTQQEDSAVYLCASSFPPMNTEAFFGQGTRLTVV.

The chain couples TRBV6-6 to TRBJ1-3; 7 bases are shared with TRBD1. CDR1 and CDR2 from the germline V gene are MNHNY and SVGAGI (reference sequence). The CDR3 loop spans 16 amino acids. V was pared by 7 bases and J by 1 base, with 10 bases of the junction left unmatched. The CDR3 DNA reads as TGTGCCAGCACCCTAGACAGGGACTCATCTGGAAACACCATATATTTT. It translates to CASTLDRDSSGNTIYF.

The J gene is TRBJ1-1, the V gene TRBV5-1, with a weak D call TRBD1 (5 bases). Germline CDR1 and CDR2: SGHRS and YFSETQ. The CDR3 runs 15 residues. With 4 bases removed from V and 4 bases from J, the gap between germline ends came to 17 bases. The chain's CDR3 is CASSRTRPGTTEAFF. The CDR3, as DNA: TGCGCCAGCAGCCGGACCCGGCCAGGGACCACTGAAGCTTTCTTT.

This chain uses TRBV19 with TRBJ2-6, with D possibly being TRBD2 (5 bases). The germline gives CDR1 LNHDA, CDR2 SQIVND (reference sequence). This CDR3 contains 16 residues. Trimming shortened V by 7 bases and J by 3 bases, and 16 bases separated the two germline ends. CDR3 in DNA: TGTGCCAGTACCCTCGGAGGAGATCTTGGGGCCAACGTCCTGACTTTC. This gives the protein CASTLGGDLGANVLTF.

This sequence joins TRBV11-2 and TRBJ2-2; no reliable D call. The CDR3 totals 12 residues. The germline V and J ends were trimmed by 5 bases and 10 bases, with 11 bases remaining between them. Germline V lookup: CDR1 SGHAT, CDR2 FQNNGV. CDR3 amino acids: CASSLSREELFF. The CDR3 DNA is TGTGCCAGCAGCCTGTCTAGGGAGGAGCTGTTTTTT. The variable domain in full, completed from reference TRBV11-2 and TRBJ2-2, reads EAGVAQSPRYKIIEKRQSVAFWCNPISGHATLYWYQQILGQGPKLLIQFQNNGVVDDSQLPKDRFSAERLKGVDSTLKIQPAKLEDSAVYLCASSLSREELFFGEGSRLTVL.

The chain is built from TRBV27 and TRBJ1-1; D might be TRBD1 (5 bases). V dropped 7 bases and J dropped 5 bases, with 29 bases sitting between them. From germline, CDR1 is MNHEY and CDR2 SMNVEV (reference sequence). The CDR3 is 18 residues long. The CDR3 bases are TGTGCCAGCAACCCCTTCCAGGACACCTATGGGTGGGGGACTGAAGCTTTCTTT. Its translation: CASNPFQDTYGWGTEAFF.

The chain combines TRBV11-2 with TRBJ1-3, with D unresolved. The CDR3 runs to 15 residues. Per germline, CDR1 SGHAT and CDR2 FQNNGV. V was clipped by 3 bases and J by 0 bases, with 9 bases between them. This CDR3 reads CASSFKQLSGNTIYF. The CDR3 DNA sequence: TGTGCCAGCAGCTTCAAGCAACTCTCTGGAAACACCATATATTTT.

The V gene is TRBV6-4, the J gene TRBJ2-3, with 7 nucleotides matching TRBD2. CDR3 length: 14 residues. V lost 2 bases to trimming and J lost 3 bases; unmatched junction nucleotides: 2. CDR1 is MRHNA, CDR2 SNTAGT, per germline. The CDR3, as DNA: TGTGCCAGCAGTGACGGGGGGGAGACAGATACGCAGTATTTT. This translates into CASSDGGETDTQYF.

The V call is TRBV7-2, the J call TRBJ1-2; D is ambiguous. CDR1 is SGHTA, CDR2 FQGNSA, per germline. V lost 2 bases and J 4 bases, leaving 14 bases between the germline ends. The CDR3 totals 15 residues. The CDR3 sequence is CASSLSRETGYGYTF. The CDR3 nucleotides read TGTGCCAGCAGCTTAAGCCGCGAAACGGGCTATGGCTACACCTTC.

The chain carries TRBV6-4 and TRBJ1-1, with 7 positions matching TRBD1. The CDR3 contains 13 residues. V was clipped by 6 bases and J by 3 bases; unmatched bases: 4. Germline V gene lookup returns CDR1 MRHNA and CDR2 SNTAGT. CDR3 DNA sequence: TGTGCCAGCAGCTTAGACAGGGACACTGAAGCTTTCTTT. Its protein product is CASSLDRDTEAFF.

This clone was found a few times. The V gene is TRBV30, the J gene TRBJ2-7, with TRBD1 matching over 7 bases. Looked up from germline, CDR1 is GTSNPN and CDR2 is SVGIG (reference sequence). J gave up 2 bases and V 0 bases, and 7 bases lay outside the gene matches. This CDR3 has 15 residues. CDR3 protein: CAWSVLGGSTYEQYF. Here the CDR3 DNA reads TGTGCCTGGAGTGTACTAGGGGGCAGTACCTACGAGCAGTACTTC.

The chain has TRBV15 and TRBJ2-5, with 12 bases fitting TRBD2. The CDR3 runs 18 residues. Germline V gene lookup returns CDR1 LNHNV and CDR2 YYDKDF (reference sequence). J gave up 4 bases and V 0 bases, and 9 bases lay outside the gene matches. The DNA for the CDR3 is TGTGCCACCAGCAGAGATCCGACTAGCGGGAGTCTGGGAGAGACCCAGTACTTC. The encoded protein is CATSRDPTSGSLGETQYF.

V and J are TRBV2 and TRBJ1-5; possible D gene TRBD1, 6 bases. The CDR3 has 12 amino acids. The V gene lost 6 bases and the J gene lost 6 bases, with 9 bases spanning the gap. CDR1 is SNHLY, CDR2 FYNNEI, per germline. This CDR3 reads CASRKQGQPQHF. The DNA for the CDR3 is TGTGCCAGCAGGAAACAGGGTCAGCCCCAGCATTTT. Together with reference TRBV2 and TRBJ1-5, the CDR3 gives the full variable domain: EPEVTQTPSHQVTQMGQEVILRCVPISNHLYFYWYRQILGQKVEFLVSFYNNEISEKSEIFDDQFSVERPDGSNFTLKIRSTKLEDSAMYFCASRKQGQPQHFGDGTRLSIL.